The 14 T cell receptor beta chains below all came from one sample that was sequenced in a study of long-term antiretroviral therapy in people with HIV. Survey-level resolution applied to immunoSEQ assay v3.0. Method: immunoSEQ multiplex PCR; TCRdb's copy keeps in-frame clones and lacks some. The table includes tens of thousands of clones, 90% to 95% detected once. The source was unsorted PBMCs, collected 4.1 years after starting antiretroviral therapy. The receptor set was obtained from a woman in her forties or fifties with HIV.

The chain has TRBV10-3 and TRBJ1-1; a possible D gene is TRBD1 (6 bases). Germline CDR1 reads ENHRY; CDR2 reads SYGVKD. The V end lost 7 bases, the J end lost 3 bases, and 24 bases lay between the germline ends. The length of the CDR3 is 17 residues. In DNA form, the CDR3 reads TGTGCCATCACCAGCGTGGGGGCGCGAGGTTTGCACACTGAAGCTTTCTTT. It is translated as CAITSVGARGLHTEAFF.

This chain connects TRBV5-1 to TRBJ1-5, with 9 positions matching TRBD1. This CDR3 is built from 15 residues. Germline V CDR1 and CDR2: SGHRS, YFSETQ. The J segment lost 7 bases and the V segment lost 3 bases, leaving 8 bases of the junction unmatched. CDR3 protein: CASSSGQGREQPQHF. CDR3 in DNA: TGCGCCAGCAGCTCCGGACAGGGGAGAGAACAGCCCCAGCATTTT.

The genes are TRBV4-2 and TRBJ2-7; 8 bases are shared with TRBD2. Germline V gene data show CDR1 as LGHNA and CDR2 as YNFKEQ. V was clipped by 1 base and J by 5 bases; unmatched bases: 10. The CDR3 runs 16 residues. The CDR3 sequence: CASSQGERGGRNEQYF. CDR3 sequence (DNA): TGTGCCAGCAGCCAAGGGGAACGGGGGGGCAGGAACGAGCAGTACTTC.

Here the CDR3 reads CATYPERPYNSPLHF. DNA of the CDR3: TGTGCCACCTACCCGGAGCGTCCGTATAATTCACCCCTCCACTTT. The rearrangement joins TRBV6-6 to TRBJ1-6; D unresolved. Trimming took 10 bases from V and 4 from J, leaving 17 bases between them. Germline lookup yields CDR1 MNHNY and CDR2 SVGAGI (reference sequence). The CDR3 runs to 15 residues.

The chain is built from TRBV10-3 and TRBJ1-1, with 9 bases fitting TRBD1. This CDR3 is 13 amino acids long. The germline V gene encodes CDR1 ENHRY and CDR2 SYGVKD. V lost 11 bases to trimming and J lost 4 bases; unmatched junction nucleotides: 8. This CDR3 reads CAVGQGDATEAFF. The CDR3 DNA sequence: TGTGCCGTGGGACAGGGTGATGCCACTGAAGCTTTCTTT.

The chain is built from TRBV6-1 and TRBJ2-7; D not resolved. V was clipped by 3 bases and J by 7 bases, with 16 bases between them. This CDR3 is 14 amino acids long. Germline V gene data show CDR1 as MNHNS and CDR2 as SASEGT. Here the CDR3 DNA reads TGTGCCAGCAGTGATACCCTAGGGTCTAGGGAGCAGTACTTC. It encodes CASSDTLGSREQYF.

V usage is TRBV9 and J usage is TRBJ2-7; 8 bases agree with TRBD2. Losses at the gene ends were 0 bases for V and 7 bases for J; bases not matched to a gene: 9. Germline-derived CDR1 and CDR2 are SGDLS and YYNGEE. The CDR3 has 15 amino acids. The CDR3 loop is CASSVARAGVGEQYF. The CDR3 DNA follows: TGTGCCAGCAGCGTAGCTCGAGCGGGGGTTGGTGAGCAGTACTTC.

The V call is TRBV11-2, the J call TRBJ2-3, with TRBD2 identical over 10 bases. J lost 1 base, V lost 3 bases, and 7 bases had no gene match. CDR1 is SGHAT, CDR2 FQNNGV, per germline. The CDR3 has 17 amino acids. The CDR3 nucleotides read TGTGCCAGCAGCTTCAGAAGCGGGGGGGCTGGCACAGATACGCAGTATTTT. This translates into CASSFRSGGAGTDTQYF.

The chain recombines TRBV27 with TRBJ2-7; weak D call: TRBD2 (5 bases). The germline V gene encodes CDR1 MNHEY and CDR2 SMNVEV (reference sequence). The CDR3 has 15 residues. V lost 3 bases and J lost 3, with 15 bases in between. The CDR3 nucleotides are TGTGCCAGCAGTTTCGGGGTCCGTCAGGTCTACGAGCAGTACTTC. It yields the protein CASSFGVRQVYEQYF.

The rearrangement uses TRBV11-2 and TRBJ1-1; 9 nucleotides line up with TRBD1. V was clipped by 1 base and J by 0 bases; unmatched bases: 6. CDR3 length: 17 amino acids. Germline loops: CDR1 SGHAT, CDR2 FQNNGV. For the CDR3, the DNA is TGTGCCAGCAGCTTAGTTCTCACAGGGGGCTTGAACACTGAAGCTTTCTTT. As protein: CASSLVLTGGLNTEAFF.

The rearrangement uses TRBV7-3 and TRBJ2-7; 8 positions match TRBD2. The V gene end was trimmed by 5 bases and the J gene end by 3 bases; junction bases not matched to a gene: 9. The length of the CDR3 is 15 residues. Per the germline V gene, CDR1 is SGHTA and CDR2 is FQGTGA. DNA for the CDR3: TGTGCCAGCAGCCCAGAGAGCGGGGGCCTCTACGAGCAGTACTTC. This codes for CASSPESGGLYEQYF.

The chain recombines TRBV6-1 with TRBJ1-6; D remains ambiguous. The V and J ends lost 4 bases and 8 bases respectively, with 12 bases between them. CDR1 is MNHNS, CDR2 SASEGT, per germline. The CDR3 has 14 amino acids. The CDR3 region is CASSGLGKDSPLHF. The CDR3 DNA reads TGTGCCAGCAGTGGGTTGGGGAAGGATTCACCCCTCCACTTT.

This chain joins TRBV11-2 and TRBJ2-3; D gene ambiguous. The CDR3 extends over 14 amino acids. Looked up from germline, CDR1 is SGHAT and CDR2 is FQNNGV. Trimming removed 1 base from V and 5 bases from J, with 10 bases in between. The CDR3 nucleotides are TGTGCCAGCAGCTTAGTGGTTTTAGGAGATACGCAGTATTTT. Encoded protein: CASSLVVLGDTQYF.

The genes are TRBV6-5 and TRBJ1-2; possibly TRBD1 for D (6 bases). This CDR3 region has 14 residues. Trimming removed 0 bases at V and 8 bases at J, with 13 bases between. CDR1 and CDR2 (germline): MNHEY, SVGAGI. The CDR3 DNA reads TGTGCCAGCAGTTACTCCAAGGGGGGCTGGGGCTACACCTTC. It translates to CASSYSKGGWGYTF.